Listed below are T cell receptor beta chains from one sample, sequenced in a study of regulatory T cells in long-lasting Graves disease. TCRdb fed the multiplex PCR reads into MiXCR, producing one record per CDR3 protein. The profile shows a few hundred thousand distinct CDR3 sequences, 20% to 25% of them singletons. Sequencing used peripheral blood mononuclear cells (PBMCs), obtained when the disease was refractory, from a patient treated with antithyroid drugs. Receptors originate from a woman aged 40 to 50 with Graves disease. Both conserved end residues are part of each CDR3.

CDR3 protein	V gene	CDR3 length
CASSVQGLSTEAFF	TRBV2	14
CASSHRGLNTGELFF	TRBV7-2	15
CASRPPTGGLSGANVLTF	TRBV12-3/TRBV12-4	18
CASSEIPATEAFF	TRBV6-1	13
CASSTSPGGANVLTF	TRBV19	15
CASSLLAVTEAFF	TRBV5-1	13
CASSWASGSSDEQYF	TRBV11-2	15
CAWDTRRNTEAFF	TRBV30	13
CSAANKETQYF	TRBV20-1	11
CASSDRQWGYSNQPQHF	TRBV6-1	17
CASKDSPKTQYF	TRBV10-2	12
CASSPTTLKGGTEAFF	TRBV6-1	16
CASSKPGLAGVEETQYF	TRBV28	17
CASSESPAPSYNEQFF	TRBV2	16
CASSMASPSYEQYF	TRBV19	14
CATSRRTGVFYEQYF	TRBV15	15
CASSLMSATGELFF	TRBV28	14
CSARDPDSGRQETQYF	TRBV20-1	16
CASSLIAGGNEQFF	TRBV28	14
CASSWGGEQYF	TRBV12-3/TRBV12-4	11
CASSVWDFNQPQHF	TRBV2	14
CASSMVGDSNQPQHF	TRBV19	15
CASSESGAGRVPNSGANVLTF	TRBV6-1	21
CSVVTDSYEQYF	TRBV29-1	12
CASSSQGDTEAFF	TRBV7-9	13
CASSYGGGGGSYNEQFF	TRBV6-2/TRBV6-3	17
CASSFLQVEQFF	TRBV7-9	12
CASSESGNSYEQYF	TRBV6-1	14